This T cell receptor beta chain is from a study of control samples from healthy donors and cancer patients (dated by TCRdb to 2018 to 2021). According to the germline V gene, CDR1 reads MGHDK and CDR2 reads SYGVNS. The CDR3 holds 14 amino acids from the cysteine to the phenylalanine. The DNA shown is the 42-base CDR3, in frame from base 1. Trimming removed 6 bases from V and 5 bases from J, leaving 17 bases between the germline ends. The library was obtained by the immunoSEQ multiplex PCR assay. Sourced from immuneACCESS, this table was stored by TCRdb with only in-frame sequences that have V and J called. A share of the clones is absent; for the studies checked, an unresolved V gene accounts for under half, and the remainder has no known explanation. This sample comprises about 120,000 clones, 75% to 90% of them detected only once. Approximately 1% of the sample is taken by the ten largest. On this clone: Its binding antigen is unknown. Qualities for individual bases were not recorded, and no much larger clone is one base off.

The sequence is built from TRBV25-1 and TRBJ2-7; a tentative D match to TRBD2 spans 7 bases. Sequencing was performed on PBMCs. This receptor was taken from a woman in her forties or fifties with colorectal cancer. The CDR3 amino acid sequence is: CASRRGGSQDEQYF. The nucleotide sequence reads TGTGCCAGCAGAAGGGGGGGTTCTCAGGACGAGCAGTACTTC.